This entry lists 24 T cell receptor beta chains sequenced from one sample in a study of cytomegalovirus exposure and HLA in healthy donors. Vbeta (60) and Jbeta (13) primers were used in the PCR. Repertoires were generated with immunoSEQ multiplex PCR, while TCRdb's copy carries only in-frame clones and drops some. The repertoire includes tens of thousands of clones, over 60% of them detected once, and over 10% sits in the top ten. The sequenced sample consisted of PBMCs. These receptors were obtained from a male donor in good health and CMV-seropositive.

V usage is TRBV5-1 and J usage is TRBJ2-7, with 7 bases identical to TRBD2. The CDR3 runs to 13 residues. V trimming: 4 bases; J trimming: 4 bases; junction bases outside the gene matches: 5. Germline CDR1 is SGHRS and CDR2 is YFSETQ. In DNA, the CDR3 is TGCGCCAGCAGCCCAGCGGGGCGGTACGAGCAGTACTTC. Its protein is CASSPAGRYEQYF.

This chain connects TRBV7-8 to TRBJ2-4, with 11 bases matching TRBD1. The V and J ends lost 4 bases and 1 base, in that order; junction bases with no gene match: 9. CDR1 and CDR2 (germline): SGHVS, FQNEAQ. The CDR3 has 18 residues. This CDR3 is CASSSYGTGGEAKNIQYF. In nucleotides, the CDR3 is TGTGCCAGCAGCTCCTACGGGACAGGGGGGGAGGCCAAAAACATTCAGTACTTC.

This clone turned up a few times. V is TRBV4-1 and J is TRBJ1-1, with a weak D call TRBD1 (5 bases). Germline V lookup: CDR1 MGHRA, CDR2 YSYEKL. The length of the CDR3 is 13 residues. Trimming took 4 bases from V and 6 from J, leaving 12 bases between them. The CDR3 protein is CASSLRVEAEAFF. The DNA for the CDR3 is TGCGCCAGCAGCCTCAGGGTTGAGGCTGAAGCTTTCTTT.

This clone came up once. The chain combines TRBV5-4 with TRBJ2-2; unclear D gene. This CDR3 spans 13 amino acids. Germline assignment: CDR1 SGHNT and CDR2 YYREEE (reference sequence). V was shortened by 4 bases and J by 3 bases, with 7 bases between the two germline ends. Here the CDR3 reads CASSPTYTGELFF. CDR3 DNA sequence: TGTGCCAGCAGCCCGACATACACCGGGGAGCTGTTTTTT.

The rearrangement uses TRBV30 and TRBJ2-7; TRBD2 might be the D (5 bases). V lost 2 bases and J 4 bases, leaving 18 bases between the germline ends. This CDR3 is 15 amino acids long. CDR1 GTSNPN and CDR2 SVGIG come from the germline V gene (reference sequence). CDR3 in amino acids: CAWSRPEIARYEQYF. DNA of the CDR3: TGTGCCTGGAGTCGCCCCGAGATAGCGAGATACGAGCAGTACTTC.

This chain uses TRBV30 with TRBJ1-5, with D unresolved. Germline CDR1 reads GTSNPN; CDR2 reads SVGIG (reference sequence). V shed 2 bases and J shed 0 bases, with 14 bases lying between them. The CDR3 loop spans 16 amino acids. CDR3 bases: TGTGCCTGGAGTCATAGACGGGTGCCTAGCAATCAGCCCCAGCATTTT. This codes for CAWSHRRVPSNQPQHF. Looking up the rest from reference TRBV30 and TRBJ1-5 gives the full variable domain: SQTIHQWPATLVQPVGSPLSLECTVEGTSNPNLYWYRQAAGRGLQLLFYSVGIGQISSEVPQNLSASRPQDRQFILSSKKLLLSDSGFYLCAWSHRRVPSNQPQHFGDGTRLSIL.

The V and J genes are TRBV7-9 and TRBJ2-2, with TRBD2 matching over 11 bases. Germline V gives CDR1 SEHNR, CDR2 FQNEAQ (reference sequence). The CDR3 extends over 17 amino acids. V was clipped by 5 bases and J by 1 base; unmatched bases: 6. CDR3: CASSPRTSGLNTGELFF. In nucleotides, the CDR3 is TGTGCCAGCAGCCCCCGGACTAGCGGGCTGAACACCGGGGAGCTGTTTTTT.

J is TRBJ1-2 and V is TRBV5-4; no firm D call. The germline gives CDR1 SGHNT, CDR2 YYREEE (reference sequence). CDR3 length equals 15 residues. V was shortened by 3 bases and J by 5 bases, with 17 bases between the two germline ends. As DNA, the CDR3 is TGTGCCAGCAGCTCTTCCTCGGGGATGTCGTATGGCTACACCTTC. Residues: CASSSSSGMSYGYTF.

This chain connects TRBV19 to TRBJ2-2; no clear D gene. The length of the CDR3 is 17 residues. Germline CDR1 and CDR2: LNHDA and SQIVND (reference sequence). V lost 1 base to trimming and J lost 2 bases, with 14 bases between them. CDR3 amino acids: CASSIVGPPFNTGELFF. CDR3 bases: TGTGCCAGTAGTATAGTGGGCCCCCCTTTTAACACCGGGGAGCTGTTTTTT.

The chain combines TRBV4-1 with TRBJ2-5; TRBD2 agrees at 11 bases. The CDR3 covers 19 residues. The V segment lost 3 bases and the J segment 0 bases; nucleotides outside the gene matches: 12. CDR1 and CDR2 (germline): MGHRA, YSYEKL. The CDR3 region has the DNA TGCGCCAGCAGCCAGACGAACCGGCTAGCGGGGGGACACCAAGAGACCCAGTACTTC. Translation: CASSQTNRLAGGHQETQYF.

V gene TRBV11-2 combines with J gene TRBJ1-4, with TRBD1 matching 7 bases. V gave up 3 bases and J gave up 4 bases; unmatched junction bases: 5. CDR3 size: 15 residues. Germline V gene sequence: CDR1 SGHAT, CDR2 FQNNGV. The CDR3 spells CASSLGDSLNEKLFF. The CDR3, as DNA: TGTGCCAGCAGCTTGGGGGACAGCCTTAATGAAAAACTGTTTTTT.

The chain recombines TRBV19 with TRBJ1-5, with 7 bases identical to TRBD1. Trimming at V came to 6 bases and at J to 2 bases, leaving 4 bases not matched to a gene. This CDR3 contains 14 residues. Germline-derived CDR1 and CDR2 are LNHDA and SQIVND (reference sequence). In nucleotides, the CDR3 is TGTGCCAGTAGCCTAGGGACAGGCAATCAGCCCCAGCATTTT. Translation gives CASSLGTGNQPQHF.

The V gene is TRBV6-5, the J gene TRBJ2-1, with TRBD1 as a possible D gene (6 bases). This CDR3 spans 14 amino acids. Germline V lookup: CDR1 MNHEY, CDR2 SVGAGI. V lost 4 bases to trimming and J lost 4 bases, with 11 bases between them. In DNA, the CDR3 is TGTGCCAGCAGTTCGGAGAGGGGGTACAATGAGCAGTTCTTC. Amino acid sequence: CASSSERGYNEQFF.

In DNA, the CDR3 is TGTGCCAGAAGTCACAGGGGGGTGAACACTGAAGCTTTCTTT. Its protein product is CARSHRGVNTEAFF. The genes are TRBV5-3 and TRBJ1-1, with TRBD1 matching 8 bases. TRBV5-3 is treated as an ORF (open reading frame) with a function not yet certain. V lost 5 bases to trimming and J lost 0 bases; unmatched junction nucleotides: 3. The CDR3 spans 14 residues.

The V gene is TRBV6-4, the J gene TRBJ2-2; maybe TRBD1 (6 bases). Germline CDR1 is MRHNA and CDR2 is SNTAGT. The germline V and J ends were trimmed by 8 bases and 4 bases, with 14 bases remaining between them. The length of the CDR3 is 14 residues. The CDR3 here is CASSQGRGTGELFF. CDR3 DNA sequence: TGTGCCAGCTCACAGGGTCGGGGCACCGGGGAGCTGTTTTTT.

The J gene is TRBJ1-5, the V gene TRBV7-9; D is perhaps TRBD1 (6 bases). The V gene lost 3 bases and the J gene lost 6 bases, with 12 bases spanning the gap. The germline V gene has CDR1 SEHNR and CDR2 FQNEAQ (reference sequence). CDR3 length: 14 amino acids. Written as DNA, the CDR3 is TGTGCCAGCAGCTTTTCTACAGGGTCTCAGCCCCAGCATTTT. Amino acid sequence: CASSFSTGSQPQHF.

This clone was counted once. The chain is built from TRBV18 and TRBJ2-5; perhaps TRBD2 as D (5 bases). Gene TRBJ2-7 matches the end of the DNA better, so the J call may be wrong. CDR3 length: 12 amino acids. Germline lookup yields CDR1 KGHSH and CDR2 LQKENI. The CDR3 sequence is CASSLTEGEQYF. In DNA form, the CDR3 reads TGTGCCAGCTCCCTCACCGAGGGCGAGCAGTACTTC.

CDR3 sequence reads: CASSAFRDSGNTIYF. Written as DNA, the CDR3 is TGTGCCAGCAGTGCTTTCAGGGACTCTGGAAACACCATATATTTT. This chain connects TRBV6-5 to TRBJ1-3, with a weak D call TRBD1 (5 bases). The CDR3 has 15 amino acids. Trimming stripped 5 bases from V and 0 bases from J, with 11 bases between. Germline V CDR1 and CDR2: MNHEY, SVGAGI.

This chain connects TRBV2 to TRBJ1-5, with 7 bases aligning to TRBD1. Germline V CDR1 and CDR2: SNHLY, FYNNEI. J lost 4 bases, V lost 8 bases, and 8 bases had no gene match. This CDR3 spans 14 amino acids. The CDR3 bases are TGTGCCAGCGGCCCCTTGACAGGGAATCAGCCCCAGCATTTT. Residues: CASGPLTGNQPQHF.

This clone was found a few times. The CDR3 loop is CASGGGLRSGNTIYF. DNA for the CDR3: TGTGCCAGCGGGGGGGGACTCCGATCTGGAAACACCATATATTTT. The rearrangement joins TRBV25-1 to TRBJ1-3, with D tentatively TRBD1 (5 bases). Between the trimmed V and J ends, which lost 8 bases and 1 base, there was a span of 15 bases. Per the germline V gene, CDR1 is MGHDK and CDR2 is SYGVNS. CDR3 size: 15 residues.

CDR3 nucleotide sequence: TGTGCCACCAGCAGACCGGACAGGGAAACCCAAAAACTGTTTTTT. Translating gives CATSRPDRETQKLFF. The chain joins TRBV15 to TRBJ1-4, with 8 bases matching TRBD1. V shed 2 bases, J shed 9 bases, and the junction held 8 bases outside the gene matches. The CDR3 length is 15 residues. From germline, CDR1 is LNHNV and CDR2 YYDKDF (reference sequence). The full variable domain, its missing parts supplied by reference TRBV15 and TRBJ1-4, is DAMVIQNPRYQVTQFGKPVTLSCSQTLNHNVMYWYQQKSSQAPKLLFHYYDKDFNNEADTPDNFQSRRPNTSFCFLDIRSPGLGDTAMYLCATSRPDRETQKLFFGSGTQLSVL.

The rearrangement uses TRBV18 and TRBJ1-5, with 10 bases matching TRBD1. Germline V gene lookup returns CDR1 KGHSH and CDR2 LQKENI. CDR3 length: 16 residues. With 2 bases clipped from V and 7 bases from J, the junction kept 8 bases outside the gene matches. The CDR3 DNA is TGTGCCAGCTCACCAGGGACAGGGGAACCGTGGCAGCCCCAGCATTTT. This sequence encodes CASSPGTGEPWQPQHF.

The chain is built from TRBV13 and TRBJ2-3; 7 nucleotides agree with TRBD1. V was pared by 7 bases and J by 1 base, with 5 bases of the junction left unmatched. Germline CDR1 reads PRHDT; CDR2 reads FYEKMQ (reference sequence). The CDR3 covers 14 residues. The CDR3 DNA reads as TGTGCCAGCACCCTAACAGGGGGCACAGATACGCAGTATTTT. Its translation is CASTLTGGTDTQYF.

V gene TRBV19 combines with J gene TRBJ2-5; TRBD2 is a possible D gene (6 bases). The V and J ends lost 6 bases and 5 bases respectively, with 16 bases between them. This CDR3 has 14 residues. The germline gives CDR1 LNHDA, CDR2 SQIVND (reference sequence). The CDR3: CASSVTQGRETQYF. CDR3 coding DNA: TGTGCCAGTAGCGTCACCCAAGGGAGGGAGACCCAGTACTTC.